Here is one T cell receptor (beta chain) with its context. Its antigen is currently unknown. This record belongs to a study of CXCR3-negative and CXCR3-positive naive CD8 T cells. The CDR3 length is 11 residues. Germline assignment: CDR1 SEHNR and CDR2 FQNEAQ (reference sequence). Triplicate approximately 300,000-cell sorts were made of each CD8+ T cell subset. The TRB libraries of cDNA were built by UMI-labeled 5' RACE. Reprocessing the 5' RACE reads, TCRdb reports a single entry for every CDR3 protein and omits DNA. The table for this sample gives over 50,000 distinct CDR3 sequences. The study's findings and limits: For memory CD8+ cells diversity was much lower, but both naive subsets had comparably high diversity. TRBV-TRBJ usage was alike in naive CXCR3-negative and CXCR3-positive cells but differed in memory cells. Relative to CXCR3-negative naive cells, CXCR3-positive naive cells had more hydrophobic TRB CDR3s.

The receptor comes from a human donor in good health. Some clones in this sample may be carry-over from other donors' samples. Sequenced sample: naive CXCR3+ CD8+ T cells from blood. Subset of the sample: CD45RO-CCR7+CD27+CD95- naive CD8+ T cells expressing CXCR3 (TNR3+). The rearrangement joins TRBV7-9 to TRBJ1-3. CDR3 sequence: CASHLGNTIYF.